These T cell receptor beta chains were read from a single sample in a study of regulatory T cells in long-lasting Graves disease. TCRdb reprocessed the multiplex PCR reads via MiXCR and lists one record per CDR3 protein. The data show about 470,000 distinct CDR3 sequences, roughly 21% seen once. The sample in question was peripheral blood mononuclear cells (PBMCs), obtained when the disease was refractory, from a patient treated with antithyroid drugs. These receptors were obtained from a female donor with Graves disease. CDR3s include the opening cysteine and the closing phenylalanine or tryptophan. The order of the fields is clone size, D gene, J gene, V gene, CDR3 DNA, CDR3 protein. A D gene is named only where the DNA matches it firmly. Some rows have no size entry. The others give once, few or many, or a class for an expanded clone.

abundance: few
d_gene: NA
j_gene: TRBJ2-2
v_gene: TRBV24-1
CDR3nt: TGTGCCACCAGTGGGACCGGGACCCCGACCGGGGAGCTGTTTTTT
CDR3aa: CATSGTGTPTGELFF

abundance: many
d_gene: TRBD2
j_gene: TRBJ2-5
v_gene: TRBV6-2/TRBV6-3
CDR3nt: TGTGCCAGCACCCCGGGAGGGCTGTGGGGACTACCGCAAGAGACCCAGTACTTC
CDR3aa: CASTPGGLWGLPQETQYF

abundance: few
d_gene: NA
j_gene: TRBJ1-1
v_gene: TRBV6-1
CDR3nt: TGTGCCAGCAGGACAATACCGGGACAGAACACTGAAGCTTTCTTT
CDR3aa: CASRTIPGQNTEAFF

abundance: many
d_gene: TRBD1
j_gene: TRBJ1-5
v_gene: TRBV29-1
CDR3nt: TGCAGCGTTGCCATGACGGACAGGGGGAACAATCAGCCCCAGCATTTT
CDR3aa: CSVAMTDRGNNQPQHF

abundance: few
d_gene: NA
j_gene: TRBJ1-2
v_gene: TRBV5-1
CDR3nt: TGCGCCAGCAGCTTCGCAGGGAGGGATGGCTACACCTTC
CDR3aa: CASSFAGRDGYTF

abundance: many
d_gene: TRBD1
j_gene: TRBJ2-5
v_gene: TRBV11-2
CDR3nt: TGTGCCAGCAGTTCAGGGGGCGAGACCCAGTACTTC
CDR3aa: CASSSGGETQYF

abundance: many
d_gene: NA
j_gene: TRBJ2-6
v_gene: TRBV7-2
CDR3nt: TGTGCCAGCAGCTTCGACAACTCTGGGGCCAACGTCCTGACTTTC
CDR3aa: CASSFDNSGANVLTF

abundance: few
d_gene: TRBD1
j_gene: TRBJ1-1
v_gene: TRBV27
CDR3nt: TGTGCCAGCAGACTACAGGGGCGGAACACTGAAGCTCTCTTT
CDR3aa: CASRLQGRNTEALF

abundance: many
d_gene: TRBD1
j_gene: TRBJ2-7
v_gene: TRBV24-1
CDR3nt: TGTGCCACCAGCCCACGGGACAGGGTGTACGAGCAGTACTTC
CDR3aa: CATSPRDRVYEQYF

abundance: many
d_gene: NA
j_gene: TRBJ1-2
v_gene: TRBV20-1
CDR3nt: TGCAGTGCTAGAGATACTTCACTCTATGGCTACACCTTC
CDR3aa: CSARDTSLYGYTF

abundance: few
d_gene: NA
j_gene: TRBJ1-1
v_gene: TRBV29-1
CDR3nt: TGCAGCGTTGAAAATCTGCTATCGAACACTGAAGCTTTCTTT
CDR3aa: CSVENLLSNTEAFF

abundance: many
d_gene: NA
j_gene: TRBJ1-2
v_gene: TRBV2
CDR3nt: TGTGCCAGCAGTGAAAAGGGTGACTATGGCTACACCTTC
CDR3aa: CASSEKGDYGYTF

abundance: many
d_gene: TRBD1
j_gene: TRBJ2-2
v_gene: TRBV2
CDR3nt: TGTGCCAGCAAGGGACAGGGGGTTCACGGGGAGCTGTTTTTT
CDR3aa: CASKGQGVHGELFF

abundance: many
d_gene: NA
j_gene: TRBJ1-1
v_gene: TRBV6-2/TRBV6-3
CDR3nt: TGTGCCAGCAGTTACTCAGGGGGATTCCGCACTGAAGCTTTCTTT
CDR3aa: CASSYSGGFRTEAFF

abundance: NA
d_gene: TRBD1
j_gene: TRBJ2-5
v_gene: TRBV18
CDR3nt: TGTGCCAGCTCACCGGTCGCGACAGGGGAAAAGACCCAGTACTTC
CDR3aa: CASSPVATGEKTQYF

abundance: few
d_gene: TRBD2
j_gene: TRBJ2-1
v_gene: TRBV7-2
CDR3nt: TGTGCCAGCAGCTTAGCGGGGACTAGCGGGGGTTACAATGAGCAGTTCTTC
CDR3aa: CASSLAGTSGGYNEQFF

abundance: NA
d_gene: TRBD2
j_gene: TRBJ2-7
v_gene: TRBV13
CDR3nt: TGTGCCAGCAGCTTATTGCTAGCGGGAGTACTTTCCTACGAGCAGTACTTC
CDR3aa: CASSLLLAGVLSYEQYF

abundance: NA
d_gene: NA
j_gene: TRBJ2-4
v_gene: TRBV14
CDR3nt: TGTGCCAGCAGCGCTTCCGGGGAGGGGGACATTCAGTACTTC
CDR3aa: CASSASGEGDIQYF

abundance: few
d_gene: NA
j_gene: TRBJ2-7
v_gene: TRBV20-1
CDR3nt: TGCAGTGCCCCAAAGGCGGGTGGGGGGAACTACGAGCAGTACTTC
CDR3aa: CSAPKAGGGNYEQYF

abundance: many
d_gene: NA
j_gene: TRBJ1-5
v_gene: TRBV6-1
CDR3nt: TGTGCCAGCAGTGAAGGGTCTCAGCCCCAGCATTTT
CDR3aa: CASSEGSQPQHF

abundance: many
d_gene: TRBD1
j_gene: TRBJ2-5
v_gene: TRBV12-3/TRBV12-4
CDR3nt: TGTGCCAGCAGACCCACGACAGGGGGGACCCAAGAGACCCAGTACTTC
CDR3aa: CASRPTTGGTQETQYF

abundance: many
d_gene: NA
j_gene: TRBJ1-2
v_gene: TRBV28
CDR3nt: TGTGCCAGCAGCCTGGGGGCACCTTATGGCTACACCTTC
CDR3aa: CASSLGAPYGYTF

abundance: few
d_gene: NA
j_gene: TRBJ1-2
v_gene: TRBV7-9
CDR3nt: TGTGCCAGCAGCTTTTCTGGGACGGAGGTTAACTATGGCTACACCTTC
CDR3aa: CASSFSGTEVNYGYTF

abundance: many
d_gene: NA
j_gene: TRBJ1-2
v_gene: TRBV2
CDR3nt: TGTGCCAGCAGTGACACCGGGGCGGGGGGCGCGAGATATGGCTACACCTTC
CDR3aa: CASSDTGAGGARYGYTF

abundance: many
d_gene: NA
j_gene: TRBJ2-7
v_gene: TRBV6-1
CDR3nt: TGTGCCAGCAACCTACAGGGAGTCCTCTACGAGCAGTACTTC
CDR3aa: CASNLQGVLYEQYF

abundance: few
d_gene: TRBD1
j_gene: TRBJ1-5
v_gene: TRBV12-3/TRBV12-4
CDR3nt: TGTGCCAGCAGCCTAGGGGGCGAACAGCCCCAGCATTTT
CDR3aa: CASSLGGEQPQHF

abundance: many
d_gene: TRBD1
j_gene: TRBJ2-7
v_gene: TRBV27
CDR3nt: TGTGCCAGCAGTCCAACAACAGGGGGCCGCTCGAATGACGGGCAGTACTTC
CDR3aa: CASSPTTGGRSNDGQYF

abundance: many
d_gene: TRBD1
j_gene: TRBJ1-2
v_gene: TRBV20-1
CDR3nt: TGCAGTGCTAATGACAGGGTGTATGGCTACACCTTC
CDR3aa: CSANDRVYGYTF

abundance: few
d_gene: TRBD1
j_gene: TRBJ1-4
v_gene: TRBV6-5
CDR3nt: TGTGCCAGCAGTTACTCGACAGGGGGTGGCGAAAAACTGTTTTTT
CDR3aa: CASSYSTGGGEKLFF

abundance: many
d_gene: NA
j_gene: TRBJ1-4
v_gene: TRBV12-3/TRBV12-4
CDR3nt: TGTGCCAGCAGTTTGGGCCCCGGAAGGGGTGAAAAACTGTTTTTT
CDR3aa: CASSLGPGRGEKLFF

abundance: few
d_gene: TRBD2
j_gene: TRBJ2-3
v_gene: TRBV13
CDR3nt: TGTGCCAGCAGCTCCCCAGGACTAGCGGGAGCGGATACGCAGTATTTT
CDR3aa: CASSSPGLAGADTQYF

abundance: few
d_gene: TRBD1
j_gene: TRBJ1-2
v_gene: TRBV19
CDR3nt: TGTGCCAGTAGGGCCAAACCCGGGACAGGGCACTATGGCTACACCTTC
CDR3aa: CASRAKPGTGHYGYTF

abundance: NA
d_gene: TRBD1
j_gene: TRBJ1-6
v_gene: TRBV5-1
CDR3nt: TGCGCCAGCAGCTATGGGACAGACTCACCCCTCCACTTT
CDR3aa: CASSYGTDSPLHF

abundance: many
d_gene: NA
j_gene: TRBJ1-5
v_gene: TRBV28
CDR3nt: TGTACCAGCAGTTCCCCCGGACAGCGCAATCAGCCCCAGCATTTT
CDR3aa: CTSSSPGQRNQPQHF

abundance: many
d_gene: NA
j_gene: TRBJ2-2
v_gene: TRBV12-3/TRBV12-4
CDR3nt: TGTGCCAGCAGTTTATTTGGGGAGCTGTTTTTT
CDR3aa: CASSLFGELFF

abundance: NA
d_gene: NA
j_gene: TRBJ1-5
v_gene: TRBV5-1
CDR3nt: TGCGCCAGCAGCTGGTTTACAGGTAGCAATCAGCCCCAGCATTTT
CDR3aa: CASSWFTGSNQPQHF

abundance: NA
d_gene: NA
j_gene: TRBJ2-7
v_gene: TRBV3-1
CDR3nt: TGTGCCAGCAGCGACAGACGCTACGAGCAGTACTTC
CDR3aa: CASSDRRYEQYF

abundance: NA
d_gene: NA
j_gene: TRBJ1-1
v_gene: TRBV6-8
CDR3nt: TGTGCCAGCAGGTCCTACGTCGGCACTGAAGCTTTCTTT
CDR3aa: CASRSYVGTEAFF

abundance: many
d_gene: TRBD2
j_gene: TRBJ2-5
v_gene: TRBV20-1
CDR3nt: TGCAGTGCTAGGGCCCTGGGACTAGCGGCCCAAGAGACCCAGTACTTC
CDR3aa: CSARALGLAAQETQYF

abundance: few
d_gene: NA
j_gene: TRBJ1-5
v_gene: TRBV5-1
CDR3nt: TGCGCCAGCAGCTTGGCAGGGCTGGATCAGCCCCAGCATTTT
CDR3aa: CASSLAGLDQPQHF

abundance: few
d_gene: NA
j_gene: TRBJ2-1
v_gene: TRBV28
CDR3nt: TGTGCCAGCAGTTTAATCAGGGAGTCCTACAATGAGCAGTTCTTC
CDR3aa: CASSLIRESYNEQFF

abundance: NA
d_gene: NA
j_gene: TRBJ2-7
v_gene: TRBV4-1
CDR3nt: TGCGCCAGCAGCCAACAGGGGTTCTACGAGCAGTACTTC
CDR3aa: CASSQQGFYEQYF